The clone carrying this TCR beta chain was detected a few times. The data were obtained in a study of blood T cell repertoires in COVID-19. The overall study: The United States, Italy and Spain were the sources of the acute and convalescent COVID-19 samples. From T cells, B-cell-depleted T cells, or PBMCs came the material, which was cDNA or gDNA.

Losses at the gene ends were 6 bases for V and 6 bases for J; bases not matched to a gene: 3. CDR1 and CDR2 from the germline V gene are DFQATT and SNEGSKA (reference sequence). The CDR3 sequence is 11 residues long. In the original processing: Quantification of nucleated cells was approximated via reference gene primer amplification. Profiling relied on immunoSEQ multiplex PCR, and the TCRdb table lists in-frame clones only, not all of them. V, J and clone size are taken as reported in that table, and D and trimming were inferred from the DNA itself. Of about 140,000 clones listed, about 82% are singletons.

The TCR comes from a woman older than 75 with active or convalescent COVID-19. Sequencing used peripheral blood. This chain connects TRBV20-1 to TRBJ1-2; 8 bases fit TRBD1. This CDR3 is CSAWTGNGYTF. The CDR3 bases are TGCAGTGCCTGGACAGGGAATGGCTACACCTTC.